The rows below give T cell receptor beta chains drawn from one sample of a study of T cell repertoires in cytomegalovirus infection. Each CDR3 protein gets one entry after TCRdb re-called the reads with MiXCR. The sample shows 500,000 or so distinct CDR3 sequences, about 17% of them seen only once. Input material: CD8+ T cells from PBMCs. All receptors derive from a human donor in good health (CMV status not recorded). Some clones in this sample may be carry-over from other donors' samples. CDR3s include the opening cysteine and the closing phenylalanine or tryptophan. The order of the fields is V gene, J gene, clone size, D gene, CDR3 protein, CDR3 DNA. D genes are given only for firm matches. Some rows have no size entry. The others give once, few or many, or a class for an expanded clone.

>TRBV5-1|TRBJ2-3|few|TRBD2
CASSPPSVAGGSTDTQYF
TGCGCCAGCAGCCCACCCAGCGTTGCGGGAGGTTCCACAGATACGCAGTATTTT
>TRBV27|TRBJ2-3|NA|NA
CASSPGSSGTDTQYF
TGTGCCAGCAGTCCGGGTTCAAGTGGGACAGATACGCAGTATTTT
>TRBV5-5|TRBJ1-1|many|TRBD1
CASRDRGTEAFF
TGTGCCAGCAGGGACAGGGGCACTGAAGCTTTCTTT
>TRBV3-1|TRBJ2-3|NA|TRBD2
CASSQVAGGTDTQYF
TGTGCCAGCAGCCAAGTAGCGGGAGGGACAGATACGCAGTATTTT
>TRBV20-1|TRBJ2-3|NA|NA
CSARDVLAWDTQYF
TGCAGTGCTAGAGACGTACTAGCATGGGATACGCAGTATTTT
>TRBV12-3/TRBV12-4|TRBJ2-3|few|TRBD1
CASSRPGQDTDTQYF
TGTGCCAGCAGTAGACCGGGACAGGACACAGATACGCAGTATTTT
>TRBV5-3|TRBJ2-4|few|NA
CARSPHRLEAKNIQYF
TGTGCCAGAAGCCCGCACCGCCTAGAAGCCAAAAACATTCAGTACTTC
>TRBV28|TRBJ2-1|many|TRBD2
CASSPNPGLAGGAHDNRQFF
TGTGCCAGCAGTCCCAATCCGGGACTAGCGGGAGGGGCACATGACAATAGACAGTTCTTC
>TRBV12-3/TRBV12-4|TRBJ2-1|NA|TRBD2
CASSLFSGIDEQFF
TGTGCCAGCAGTTTGTTTAGCGGGATCGATGAGCAGTTCTTC
>TRBV2|TRBJ2-7|few|NA
CASISSSYEQYF
TGTGCCAGTATCTCGAGCTCCTACGAGCAGTACTTC
>TRBV6-5|TRBJ2-1|few|TRBD2
CASCPSGAYNEQFF
TGTGCCAGCTGCCCTAGCGGGGCTTACAATGAGCAGTTCTTC
>TRBV7-6|TRBJ2-1|many|NA
CASSRRGAEQFF
TGTGCCAGCAGCCGCAGGGGAGCTGAGCAGTTCTTC
>TRBV14|TRBJ1-1|few|NA
CASRPTKNTEAFF
TGTGCCAGCAGGCCGACCAAGAACACTGAAGCTTTCTTT
>TRBV19|TRBJ1-6|NA|TRBD1
CAIGTGGSPLHF
TGTGCCATCGGGACAGGGGGTTCACCCCTCCACTTT
>TRBV2|TRBJ1-1|NA|TRBD1
CASEDRETFF
TGTGCCAGCGAGGACAGGGAAACTTTCTTT
>TRBV28|TRBJ2-7|many|NA
CASSIALHEQYF
TGTGCCAGCAGCATCGCACTCCACGAGCAGTACTTC
>TRBV19|TRBJ1-1|NA|NA
CASSQRDGLMNTEAFF
TGTGCCAGTAGTCAACGGGACGGACTCATGAACACTGAAGCTTTCTTT
>TRBV27|TRBJ1-2|NA|TRBD1
CASSTSRDRAYGYTF
TGTGCCAGCAGTACATCCCGGGACAGGGCATATGGCTACACCTTC
>TRBV13|TRBJ1-2|NA|NA
CASSASTPETPSNYGYTF
TGTGCCAGCAGCGCTTCGACACCGGAGACCCCCTCTAACTATGGCTACACCTTC
>TRBV28|TRBJ2-7|many|TRBD1
CASSPRDRGPYEQYF
TGTGCCAGCAGCCCCCGGGACAGGGGACCCTACGAGCAGTACTTC
>TRBV14|TRBJ1-3|few|NA
CASSPKGAKRNTIYF
TGTGCCAGCAGCCCCAAGGGTGCTAAGAGAAACACCATATATTTT
>TRBV2|TRBJ2-1|many|NA
CASTGEPSSSYNEQFF
TGTGCCAGCACGGGGGAGCCTTCGAGCTCCTACAATGAGCAGTTCTTC
>TRBV14|TRBJ2-1|many|NA
CASSQNNEQFF
TGTGCCAGCAGCCAAAACAATGAGCAGTTCTTC
>TRBV29-1|TRBJ1-4|many|NA
CSALQGTNEKLFF
TGCAGCGCTTTACAGGGAACTAATGAAAAACTGTTTTTT
>TRBV7-6|TRBJ1-5|many|NA
CASSLRLDQPQHF
TGTGCCAGCAGCTTACGTCTCGATCAGCCCCAGCATTTT
>TRBV20-1|TRBJ2-1|NA|TRBD1
CSAWRGQALNEQFF
TGCAGTGCCTGGAGGGGACAGGCCCTCAATGAGCAGTTCTTC
>TRBV2|TRBJ1-2|few|TRBD1
CASEPLQGANYGYTF
TGTGCCAGCGAGCCGTTACAGGGGGCTAACTATGGCTACACCTTC
>TRBV19|TRBJ2-3|NA|TRBD2
CASSILSTSGRHTQYF
TGTGCCAGTAGTATATTGTCGACTAGCGGGAGACATACGCAGTATTTT
>TRBV2|TRBJ2-2|few|NA
CASSARERYTGELFF
TGTGCCAGCAGTGCTCGGGAGAGGTACACCGGGGAGCTGTTTTTT
>TRBV19|TRBJ2-7|few|TRBD1
CASSTPDREDEQYF
TGTGCCAGTAGTACACCGGACAGGGAAGACGAGCAGTACTTC
>TRBV12-5|TRBJ1-2|many|TRBD1
CASGTGGGGYTF
TGTGCTAGTGGGACAGGGGGTGGTGGCTACACCTTC
>TRBV27|TRBJ1-5|few|TRBD1
CASSAGQGIQPQHF
TGTGCCAGCAGTGCAGGACAGGGGATTCAGCCCCAGCATTTT
>TRBV29-1|TRBJ1-1|NA|NA
CSVEAGFEAFF
TGCAGCGTTGAAGCAGGTTTTGAAGCTTTCTTT
>TRBV19|TRBJ2-7|few|NA
CASSISRQSGWDEQYF
TGTGCCAGTAGTATTAGCCGACAGTCTGGTTGGGACGAGCAGTACTTC
>TRBV7-3|TRBJ2-1|NA|NA
CASELNSRSSYNEQFF
TGTGCCAGCGAGCTTAATTCAAGGAGCTCCTACAATGAGCAGTTCTTC
>TRBV7-2|TRBJ1-6|many|NA
CASSLDPYNSPLHF
TGTGCCAGCAGCTTAGATCCTTATAATTCACCCCTCCACTTT
>TRBV7-3|TRBJ2-1|many|NA
CASSLKDGGYGYYNEQFF
TGTGCCAGCAGCTTAAAGGACGGAGGGTATGGTTACTACAATGAGCAGTTCTTC
>TRBV6-5|TRBJ2-7|NA|NA
CTSSWGTDQQYF
TGTACCAGCAGTTGGGGGACCGACCAGCAGTACTTC
>TRBV7-9|TRBJ2-3|many|NA
CASSPTGGLTDTQYF
TGTGCCAGCAGCCCGACGGGGGGCCTAACAGATACGCAGTATTTT
>TRBV12-3/TRBV12-4|TRBJ2-5|few|NA
CASSLSMRGGETQYF
TGTGCCAGCAGTTTATCGATGAGGGGGGGGGAGACCCAGTACTTC
>TRBV27|TRBJ1-1|few|NA
CASSWGGHVNTEAFF
TGTGCCAGCAGTTGGGGGGGACACGTGAACACTGAAGCTTTCTTT
>TRBV9|TRBJ1-2|NA|TRBD1
CASSDGQGAGDYGYTF
TGTGCCAGCAGCGATGGACAGGGGGCGGGGGACTATGGCTACACCTTC
>TRBV18|TRBJ2-5|few|NA
CASSSPGDPETQYF
TGTGCCAGCTCAAGTCCAGGGGATCCAGAGACCCAGTACTTC
>TRBV11-2|TRBJ2-7|NA|TRBD2
CASSLGTSGRLSYEQYF
TGTGCCAGCAGCCTTGGGACTAGCGGGAGGTTATCCTACGAGCAGTACTTC
>TRBV7-8|TRBJ2-3|many|TRBD2
CASSLLMSSGTDTQYF
TGTGCCAGCAGCTTATTAATGTCTAGCGGAACAGATACGCAGTATTTT
>TRBV25-1|TRBJ2-7|once|TRBD2
CASSESPSGGSYEQYF
TGTGCCAGCAGTGAATCCCCTAGCGGGGGCTCCTACGAGCAGTACTTC
>TRBV27|TRBJ1-1|NA|NA
CASRGGAGTEAFF
TGTGCCAGCAGGGGCGGGGCTGGCACTGAAGCTTTCTTT
>TRBV19|TRBJ1-6|few|NA
CASRTTEGVRSPLHF
TGTGCCAGTAGAACCACGGAGGGAGTTCGGTCACCCCTCCACTTT